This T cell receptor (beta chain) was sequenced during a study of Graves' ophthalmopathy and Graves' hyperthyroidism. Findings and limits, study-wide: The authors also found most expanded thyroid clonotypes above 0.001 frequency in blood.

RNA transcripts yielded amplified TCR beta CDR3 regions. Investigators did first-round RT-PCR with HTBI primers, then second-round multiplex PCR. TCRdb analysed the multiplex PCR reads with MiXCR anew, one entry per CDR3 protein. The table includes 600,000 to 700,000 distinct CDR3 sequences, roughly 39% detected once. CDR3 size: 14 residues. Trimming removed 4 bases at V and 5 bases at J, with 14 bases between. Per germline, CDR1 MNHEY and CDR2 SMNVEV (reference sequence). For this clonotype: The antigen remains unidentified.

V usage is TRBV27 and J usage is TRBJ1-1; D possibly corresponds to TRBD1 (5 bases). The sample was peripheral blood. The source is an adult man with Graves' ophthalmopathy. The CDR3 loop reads CASSWGRVKTEAFF. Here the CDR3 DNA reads TGTGCCAGCAGTTGGGGACGGGTAAAGACTGAAGCTTTCTTT.